This note documents a single TCR beta chain sequence. This sample stems from a study of blood T cell repertoires in COVID-19. Looking at the study overall: Some COVID-19 samples were acute and others convalescent; all came from the United States, Italy and Spain. The analysed material was cDNA or gDNA that came from T cells, B-cell-depleted T cells, or PBMCs.

How the authors handled the data: Amplification of reference gene primers provided the estimated nucleated cell counts. TCRdb's table, derived via immunoSEQ multiplex PCR, lists solely in-frame clones and lacks some. From that table come the V and J calls and clone size; the DNA was used to work out D and trimming. The sample carries 300,000 to 450,000 clones, 75% to 90% recorded once. The CDR3 is made up of 15 amino acids. Germline V gene lookup returns CDR1 SGDLS and CDR2 YYNGEE. V lost 4 bases to trimming and J lost 4 bases; unmatched junction nucleotides: 10. V and J are TRBV9 and TRBJ1-2, with 7 nucleotides matching TRBD1. Input material: peripheral blood. The source of this sequence is a young woman with acute or convalescent COVID-19. CDR3 sequence (DNA): TGTGCCAGCAGCCTGTCCCGGGACAGCATCTATGGCTACACCTTC. Protein product: CASSLSRDSIYGYTF.